Included here is one T cell receptor (beta chain) sequence, with context. There is no known antigen for this receptor. It has no much larger one-base neighbor in the sample; base qualities were not kept. Genomic DNA was extracted from sorted cells for sequencing of the TCRbeta CDR3 region. The immunoSEQ Assay was used to sequence the TCRbeta CDR3 regions. In TCRdb, the immuneACCESS table is reduced to in-frame sequences with V and J assigned. These tables do not hold every clone; where another copy was compared, an unresolved V gene accounts for under half, and the others remain unexplained. The table for this sample lists over 80,000 clones; approximately 91% of them were counted only once. Of the sample, roughly 0.32% falls within the top ten clones. The sample comes from a study of OX40 agonist ivuxolimab in advanced cancers. In terms of the full investigation: Ivuxolimab, which targeted the costimulatory receptor OX40 (CD134), was an agonistic, fully human IgG2 monoclonal antibody. Intravenous ivuxolimab was administered to patients every 2 weeks at six dose levels: 0.01, 0.1, 0.3, 1.5, 3 and 10 mg/kg. Of the 52 patients in dose escalation, about 19 had hepatocellular carcinoma, roughly 15 had melanoma, 9 had renal cell carcinoma and 9 had head and neck cancer. In the dose-escalation cohort, around four fifths of patients were male, and the mean age was around 60 years with a range of roughly 20 to 80. Prior anti-PD-1, anti-PD-L1 or anti-CTLA-4 therapy was permitted, and 40% to 50% of dose-escalation patients had received checkpoint inhibitors. Three dose-escalation patients achieved partial responses, one with hepatocellular carcinoma and two with cutaneous melanoma. The point of sequencing TCRbeta in the periphery was to test whether ivuxolimab changed TCR sequence diversity and drove clonal T-cell expansion. The paper covers the monotherapy dose-escalation part of the phase I ivuxolimab trial, which included N ≈ 50 patients.

Overall study results and their limits: On average, CD8+ T cells showed more expanded clones than CD4+ T cells after ivuxolimab. At doses from 0.1 to 3.0 mg/kg, clonal expansion was seen in both CD4+ and CD8+ blood T cells between baseline and week 6. Low levels of normalized T-cell clonal expansion were also shown by some nonresponding patients. The antigen specificity of the peripheral T cells that underwent clonal expansion was not determined. In the 0.1-3.0 mg/kg groups, partial responders were among the patients with the lowest normalized peripheral clonal expansion, particularly in CD8+ T cells.

Looking up the germline V gene (reference sequence) yields CDR1 LNHDA and CDR2 SQIVND. From cysteine to phenylalanine, the CDR3 is 15 amino acids long. Only the CDR3 region is kept as DNA, spanning 45 bases read in frame from base 1. Germline trimming amounts to 4 bases on V and 7 bases on J, with 8 as the count of junction bases outside the gene matches. The trial excluded patients who had a history of autoimmune disease or were on systemic immunosuppression. Peripheral blood for TCR sequencing was collected from all dose cohorts at baseline, on cycle 4 day 1, and on cycle 7 day 1. Samples were obtained from an open-label, multicenter, first-in-human phase I dose-escalation trial of ivuxolimab. Adults with locally advanced or metastatic melanoma, renal cell carcinoma, hepatocellular carcinoma or head and neck squamous cell carcinoma were enrolled in the trial. CD4+ and CD8+ T cells were sorted separately from peripheral blood before TCR sequencing.

The sequence derives from an adult with an advanced solid tumor such as melanoma, head and neck, liver or kidney cancer. The chain is assembled from TRBV19 and TRBJ2-1; TRBD2 agrees with 9 junctional bases. The sample was CD4+ or CD8+ T cells sorted from blood, taken in a trial of the OX40 agonist ivuxolimab. CDR3 reads: CASSTLAGGPNEQFF. The DNA is as follows: TGTGCCAGTAGTACTTTGGCGGGAGGGCCAAATGAGCAGTTCTTC.